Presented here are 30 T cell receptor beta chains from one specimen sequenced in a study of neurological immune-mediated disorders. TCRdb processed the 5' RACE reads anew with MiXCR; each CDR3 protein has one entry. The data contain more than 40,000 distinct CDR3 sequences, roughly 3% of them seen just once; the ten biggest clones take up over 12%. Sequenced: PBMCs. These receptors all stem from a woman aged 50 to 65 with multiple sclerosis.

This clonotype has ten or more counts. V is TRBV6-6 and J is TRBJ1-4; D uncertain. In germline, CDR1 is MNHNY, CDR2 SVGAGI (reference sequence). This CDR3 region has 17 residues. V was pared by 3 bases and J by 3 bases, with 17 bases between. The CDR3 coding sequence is TGTGCCAGCAGTTATCGCGGTAGAGTCGGTCCTAATGAAAAACTGTTTTTT. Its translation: CASSYRGRVGPNEKLFF.

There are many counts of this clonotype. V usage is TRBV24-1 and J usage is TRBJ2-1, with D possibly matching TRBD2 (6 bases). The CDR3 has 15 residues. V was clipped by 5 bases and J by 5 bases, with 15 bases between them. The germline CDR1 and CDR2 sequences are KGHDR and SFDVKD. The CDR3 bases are TGTGCCACCAGTGGAGAGTTCGGGGGTAACAATGAGCAGTTCTTC. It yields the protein CATSGEFGGNNEQFF.

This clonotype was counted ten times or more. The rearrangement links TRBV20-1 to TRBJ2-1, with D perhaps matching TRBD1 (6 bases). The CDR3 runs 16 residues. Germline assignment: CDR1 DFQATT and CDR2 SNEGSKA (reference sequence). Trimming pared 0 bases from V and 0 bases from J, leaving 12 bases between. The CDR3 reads CSARDRRRGSYNEQFF. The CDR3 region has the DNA TGCAGTGCTAGAGATCGGCGCAGGGGCTCCTACAATGAGCAGTTCTTC.

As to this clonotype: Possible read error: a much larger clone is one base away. For the CDR3, the DNA is TGTGACAGCAGTTTTCGATGGGAGACCCAGTACTTC. It specifies CDSSFRWETQYF. The chain has TRBV28 and TRBJ2-5; D unresolved. The CDR3 length is 12 residues. Germline loops: CDR1 MDHEN, CDR2 SYDVKM.

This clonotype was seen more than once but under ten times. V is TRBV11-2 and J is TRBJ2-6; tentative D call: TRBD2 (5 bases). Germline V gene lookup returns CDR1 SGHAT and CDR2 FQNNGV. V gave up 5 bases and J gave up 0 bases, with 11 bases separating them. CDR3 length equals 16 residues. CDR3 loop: CASSPVRGSGANVLTF. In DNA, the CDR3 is TGTGCCAGCAGCCCCGTCCGGGGCTCTGGGGCCAACGTCCTGACTTTC.

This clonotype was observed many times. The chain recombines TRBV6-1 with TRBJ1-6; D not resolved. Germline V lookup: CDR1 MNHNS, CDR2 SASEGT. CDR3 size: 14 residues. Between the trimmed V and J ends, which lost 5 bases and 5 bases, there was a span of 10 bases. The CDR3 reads CASSQDRDNSPLHF. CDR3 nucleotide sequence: TGTGCCAGCAGTCAGGACCGGGATAATTCACCCCTCCACTTT.

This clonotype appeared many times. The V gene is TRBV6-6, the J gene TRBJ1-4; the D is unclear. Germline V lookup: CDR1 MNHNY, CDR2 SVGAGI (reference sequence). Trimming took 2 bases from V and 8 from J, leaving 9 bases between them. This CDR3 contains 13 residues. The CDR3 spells CASSYRPREKLFF. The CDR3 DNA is TGTGCCAGCAGTTACCGCCCTCGGGAAAAACTGTTTTTT.

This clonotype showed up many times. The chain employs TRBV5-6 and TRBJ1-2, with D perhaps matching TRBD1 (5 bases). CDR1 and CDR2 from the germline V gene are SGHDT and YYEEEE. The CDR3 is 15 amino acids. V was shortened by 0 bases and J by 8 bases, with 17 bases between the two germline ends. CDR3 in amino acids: CASSLVQGGHVGYTF. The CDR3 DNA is TGTGCCAGCAGCTTGGTCCAGGGAGGGCACGTCGGCTACACCTTC.

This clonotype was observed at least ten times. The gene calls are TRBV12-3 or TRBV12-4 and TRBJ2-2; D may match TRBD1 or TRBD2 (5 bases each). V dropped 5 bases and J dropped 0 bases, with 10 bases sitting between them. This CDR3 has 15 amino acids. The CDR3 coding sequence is TGTGCCAGCAGTCGGGACGGGACGAACACCGGGGAGCTGTTTTTT. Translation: CASSRDGTNTGELFF.

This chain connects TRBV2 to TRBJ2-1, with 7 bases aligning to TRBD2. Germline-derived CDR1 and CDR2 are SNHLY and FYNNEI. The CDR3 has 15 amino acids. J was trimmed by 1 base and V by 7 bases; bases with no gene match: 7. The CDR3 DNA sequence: TGTGCCAGCATGATAGGCGGGAGATCCTACAATGAGCAGTTCTTC. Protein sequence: CASMIGGRSYNEQFF.

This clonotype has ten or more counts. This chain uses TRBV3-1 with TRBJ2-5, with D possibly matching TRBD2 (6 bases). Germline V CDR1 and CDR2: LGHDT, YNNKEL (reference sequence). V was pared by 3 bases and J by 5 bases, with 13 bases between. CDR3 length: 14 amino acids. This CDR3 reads CASSHRAGRETQYF. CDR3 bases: TGTGCCAGCAGCCACCGTGCAGGGAGGGAGACCCAGTACTTC.

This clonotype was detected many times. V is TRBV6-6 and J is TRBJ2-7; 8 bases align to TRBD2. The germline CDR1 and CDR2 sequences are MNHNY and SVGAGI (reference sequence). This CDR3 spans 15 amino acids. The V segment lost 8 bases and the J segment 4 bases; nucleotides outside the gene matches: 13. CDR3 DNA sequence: TGTGCCAGCCGAAATGACGGGACTAGTGCTTACGAGCAGTACTTC. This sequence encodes CASRNDGTSAYEQYF.

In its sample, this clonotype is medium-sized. CDR3 protein: CASSSPGQGSYEQYF. CDR3 nucleotide sequence: TGTGCCAGCAGTTCGCCGGGACAGGGCTCCTACGAGCAGTACTTC. The chain employs TRBV6-5 and TRBJ2-7; 9 bases align to TRBD1. This CDR3 has 15 residues. Unmatched junction bases numbered 4, after V lost 4 bases and J lost 0 bases. Germline V gives CDR1 MNHEY, CDR2 SVGAGI.

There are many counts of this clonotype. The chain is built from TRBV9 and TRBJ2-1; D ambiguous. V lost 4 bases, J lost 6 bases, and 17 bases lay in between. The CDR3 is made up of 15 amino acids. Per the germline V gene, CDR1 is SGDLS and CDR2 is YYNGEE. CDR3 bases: TGTGCCAGCAGCTCGGGTGTGGTTTTCCCCAATGAGCAGTTCTTC. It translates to CASSSGVVFPNEQFF.

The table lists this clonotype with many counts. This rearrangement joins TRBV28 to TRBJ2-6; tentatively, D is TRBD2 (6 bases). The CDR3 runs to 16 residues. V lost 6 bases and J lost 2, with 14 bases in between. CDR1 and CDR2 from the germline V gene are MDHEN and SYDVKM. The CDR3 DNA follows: TGTGCCAGCAGACCTAGAGGGGAGGCTGGGGCCAACGTCCTGACTTTC. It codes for CASRPRGEAGANVLTF.

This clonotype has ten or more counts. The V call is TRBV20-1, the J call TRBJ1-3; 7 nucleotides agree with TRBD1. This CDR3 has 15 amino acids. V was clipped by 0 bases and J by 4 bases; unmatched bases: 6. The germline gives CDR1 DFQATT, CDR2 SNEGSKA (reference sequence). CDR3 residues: CSARDAGGTGNTIYF. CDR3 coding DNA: TGCAGTGCTAGAGATGCAGGGGGGACCGGAAACACCATATATTTT.

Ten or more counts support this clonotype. CDR3 sequence: CASSTDGYSYEQYF. The CDR3 DNA is TGTGCCAGCAGTACGGACGGCTATTCCTACGAGCAGTACTTC. The J gene is TRBJ2-7, the V gene TRBV6-6; D gene ambiguous. CDR1 and CDR2 from the germline V gene are MNHNY and SVGAGI (reference sequence). Trimming took off 5 bases at V and 1 base at J, with 12 bases between the two ends. The CDR3 has 14 residues.

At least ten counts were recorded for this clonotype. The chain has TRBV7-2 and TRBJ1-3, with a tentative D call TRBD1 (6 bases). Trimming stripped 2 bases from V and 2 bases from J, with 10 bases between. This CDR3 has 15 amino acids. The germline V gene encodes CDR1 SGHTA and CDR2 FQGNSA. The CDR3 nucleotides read TGTGCCAGCAGCTTACTTACAGGGACTGGAAACACCATATATTTT. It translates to CASSLLTGTGNTIYF. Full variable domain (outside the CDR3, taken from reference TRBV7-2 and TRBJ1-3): GAGVSQSPSNKVTEKGKDVELRCDPISGHTALYWYRQSLGQGLEFLIYFQGNSAPDKSGLPSDRFSAERTGGSVSTLTIQRTQQEDSAVYLCASSLLTGTGNTIYFGEGSWLTVV.

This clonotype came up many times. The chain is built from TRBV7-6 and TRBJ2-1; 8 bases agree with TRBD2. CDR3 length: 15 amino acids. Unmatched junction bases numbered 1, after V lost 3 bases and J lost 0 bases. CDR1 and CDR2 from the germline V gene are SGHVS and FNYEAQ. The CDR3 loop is CASSFLAGSYNEQFF. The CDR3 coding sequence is TGTGCCAGCAGCTTTCTAGCGGGCTCCTACAATGAGCAGTTCTTC.

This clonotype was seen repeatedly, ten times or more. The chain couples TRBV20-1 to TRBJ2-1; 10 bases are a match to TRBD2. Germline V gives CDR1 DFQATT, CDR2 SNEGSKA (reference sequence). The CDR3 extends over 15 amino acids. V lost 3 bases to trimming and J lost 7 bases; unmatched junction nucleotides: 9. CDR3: CSASPSGGGGNEQFF. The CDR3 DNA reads TGCAGTGCTAGCCCCAGCGGGGGGGGAGGGAATGAGCAGTTCTTC.

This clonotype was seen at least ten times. CDR3 in DNA: TGTGCCAGCAGCCCCCACGGGGAGGGGGTGAACACTGAAGCTTTCTTT. Its translation: CASSPHGEGVNTEAFF. V and J are TRBV5-6 and TRBJ1-1; TRBD1 is a possible D gene (6 bases). Germline lookup yields CDR1 SGHDT and CDR2 YYEEEE. Trimming left V 4 bases short and J 0 bases short, with 16 bases between. The CDR3 covers 16 residues.

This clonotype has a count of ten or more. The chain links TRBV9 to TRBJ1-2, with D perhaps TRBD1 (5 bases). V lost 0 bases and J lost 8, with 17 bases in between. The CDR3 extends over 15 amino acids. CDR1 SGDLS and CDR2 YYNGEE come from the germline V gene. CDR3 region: CASSVEARGGFGYTF. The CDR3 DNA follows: TGTGCCAGCAGCGTAGAGGCACGCGGGGGGTTCGGCTACACCTTC.

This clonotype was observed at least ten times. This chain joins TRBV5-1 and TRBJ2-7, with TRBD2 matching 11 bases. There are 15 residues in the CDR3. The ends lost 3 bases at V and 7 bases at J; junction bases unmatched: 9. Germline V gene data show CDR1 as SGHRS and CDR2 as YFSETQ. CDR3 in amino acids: CASSWLAGGPQEQYF. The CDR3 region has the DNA TGCGCCAGCAGCTGGTTAGCGGGAGGGCCGCAAGAGCAGTACTTC.

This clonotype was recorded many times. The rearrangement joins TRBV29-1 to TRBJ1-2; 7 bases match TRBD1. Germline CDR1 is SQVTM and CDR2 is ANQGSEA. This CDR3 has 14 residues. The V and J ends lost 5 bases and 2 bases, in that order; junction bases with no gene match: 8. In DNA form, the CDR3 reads TGCAGCGTTAGTGACAGGGTCAAAAACTATGGCTACACCTTC. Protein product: CSVSDRVKNYGYTF.

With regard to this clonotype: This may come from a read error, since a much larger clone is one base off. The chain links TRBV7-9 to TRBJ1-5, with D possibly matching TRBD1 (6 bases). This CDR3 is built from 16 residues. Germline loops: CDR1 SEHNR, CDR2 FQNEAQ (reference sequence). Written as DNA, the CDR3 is TGTGCCAGCAGCTTAGATCCTGGTGGGGGGGCTCCAACCCAGAATTTT. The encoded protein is CASSLDPGGGAPTQNF. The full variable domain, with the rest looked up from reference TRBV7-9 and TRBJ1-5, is DTGVSQNPRHKITKRGQNVTFRCDPISEHNRLYWYRQTLGQGPEFLTYFQNEAQLEKSRLLSDRFSAERPKGSFSTLEIQRTEQGDSAMYLCASSLDPGGGAPTQNFGDGTRLSIL.

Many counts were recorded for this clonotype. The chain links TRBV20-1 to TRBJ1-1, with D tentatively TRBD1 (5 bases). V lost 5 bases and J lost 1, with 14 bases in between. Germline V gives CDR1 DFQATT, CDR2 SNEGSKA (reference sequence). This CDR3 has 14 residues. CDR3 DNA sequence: TGCAGTGCTTTCCCCCAGGGAGCGAACACTGAAGCTTTCTTT. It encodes CSAFPQGANTEAFF.

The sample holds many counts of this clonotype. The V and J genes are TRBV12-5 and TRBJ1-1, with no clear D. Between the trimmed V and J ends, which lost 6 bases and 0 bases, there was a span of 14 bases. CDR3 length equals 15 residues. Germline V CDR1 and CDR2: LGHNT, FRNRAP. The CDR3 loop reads CASGPRGPMNTEAFF. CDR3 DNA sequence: TGTGCTAGTGGCCCAAGAGGACCGATGAACACTGAAGCTTTCTTT. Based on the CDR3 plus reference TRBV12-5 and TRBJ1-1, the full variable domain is DARVTQTPRHKVTEMGQEVTMRCQPILGHNTVFWYRQTMMQGLELLAYFRNRAPLDDSGMPKDRFSAEMPDATLATLKIQPSEPRDSAVYFCASGPRGPMNTEAFFGQGTRLTVV.

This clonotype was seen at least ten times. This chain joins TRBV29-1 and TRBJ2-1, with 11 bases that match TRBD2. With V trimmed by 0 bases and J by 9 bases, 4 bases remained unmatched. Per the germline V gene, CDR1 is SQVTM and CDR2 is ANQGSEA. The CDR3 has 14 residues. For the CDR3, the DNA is TGCAGCGTTGAAGAACTAGCGGGGGCTTCTGAGCAGTTCTTC. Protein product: CSVEELAGASEQFF.

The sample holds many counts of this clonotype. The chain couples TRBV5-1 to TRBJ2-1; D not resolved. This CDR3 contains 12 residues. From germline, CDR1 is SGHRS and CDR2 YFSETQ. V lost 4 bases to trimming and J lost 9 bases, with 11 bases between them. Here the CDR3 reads CASSIFTGEQFF. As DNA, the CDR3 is TGCGCCAGCAGCATTTTTACGGGTGAGCAGTTCTTC. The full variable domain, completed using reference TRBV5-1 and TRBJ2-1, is KAGVTQTPRYLIKTRGQQVTLSCSPISGHRSVSWYQQTPGQGLQFLFEYFSETQRNKGNFPGRFSGRQFSNSRSEMNVSTLELGDSALYLCASSIFTGEQFFGPGTRLTVL.

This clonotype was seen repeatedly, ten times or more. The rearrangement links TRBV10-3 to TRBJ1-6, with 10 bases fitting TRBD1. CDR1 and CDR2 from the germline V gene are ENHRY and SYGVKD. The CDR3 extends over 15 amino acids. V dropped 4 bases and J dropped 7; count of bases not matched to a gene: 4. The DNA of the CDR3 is TGTGCCATCAGTGCAGACAGGGGGCGGAATTCACCCCTCCACTTT. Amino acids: CAISADRGRNSPLHF.